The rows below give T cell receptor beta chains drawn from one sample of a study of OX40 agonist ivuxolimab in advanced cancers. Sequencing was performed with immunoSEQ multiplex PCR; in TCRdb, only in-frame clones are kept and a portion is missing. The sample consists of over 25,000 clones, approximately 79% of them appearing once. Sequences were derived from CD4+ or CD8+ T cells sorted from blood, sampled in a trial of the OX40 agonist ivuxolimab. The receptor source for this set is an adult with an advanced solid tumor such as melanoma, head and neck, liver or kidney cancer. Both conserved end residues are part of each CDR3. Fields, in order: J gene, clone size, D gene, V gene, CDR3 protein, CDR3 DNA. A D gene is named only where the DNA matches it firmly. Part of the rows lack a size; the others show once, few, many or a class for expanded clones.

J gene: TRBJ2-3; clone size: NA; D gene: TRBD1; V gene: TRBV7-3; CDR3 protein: CASSQTGATDTQYF; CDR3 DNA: TGTGCCAGCAGCCAGACAGGGGCCACAGATACGCAGTATTTT
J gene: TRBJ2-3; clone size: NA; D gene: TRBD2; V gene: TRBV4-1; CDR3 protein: CASSQVPLAGGSSTDTQYF; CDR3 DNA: TGCGCCAGCAGCCAAGTTCCCCTAGCGGGGGGGTCCAGCACAGATACGCAGTATTTT
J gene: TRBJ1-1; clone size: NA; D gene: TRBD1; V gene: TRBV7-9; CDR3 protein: CASSVGQMNTEAFF; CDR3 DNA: TGTGCCAGCAGCGTGGGACAGATGAACACTGAAGCTTTCTTT
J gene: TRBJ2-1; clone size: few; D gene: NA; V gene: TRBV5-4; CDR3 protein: CASSLVRGIYNEQFF; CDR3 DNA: TGTGCCAGCAGCTTGGTTCGCGGAATCTACAATGAGCAGTTCTTC
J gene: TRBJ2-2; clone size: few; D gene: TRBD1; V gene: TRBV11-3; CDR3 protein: CASSRRDRAHPGELFF; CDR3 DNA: TGTGCCAGCAGCCGCAGGGACAGGGCGCACCCCGGGGAGCTGTTTTTT
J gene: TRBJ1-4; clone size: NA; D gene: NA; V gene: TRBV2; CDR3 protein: CASSDMGANEKLFF; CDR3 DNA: TGTGCCAGCAGTGACATGGGCGCTAATGAAAAACTGTTTTTT
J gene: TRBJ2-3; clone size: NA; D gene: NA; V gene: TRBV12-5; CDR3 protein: CASGFDLRGDTQYF; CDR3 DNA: TGTGCTAGTGGTTTCGATCTCCGCGGTGATACGCAGTATTTT
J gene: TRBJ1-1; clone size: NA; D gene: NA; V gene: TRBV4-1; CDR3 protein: CASSLAGTANMNTEAFF; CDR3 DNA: TGCGCCAGCAGCCTCGCGGGAACAGCTAATATGAACACTGAAGCTTTCTTT
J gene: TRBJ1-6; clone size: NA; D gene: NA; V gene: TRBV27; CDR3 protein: CASSLSWQSSYNSPLHF; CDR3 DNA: TGTGCCAGCAGTTTATCGTGGCAGAGCTCCTATAATTCACCCCTCCACTTT
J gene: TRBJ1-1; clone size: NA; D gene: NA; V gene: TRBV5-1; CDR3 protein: CASSCIPKAFF; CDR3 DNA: TGCGCCAGCAGCTGCATTCCAAAAGCTTTCTTT
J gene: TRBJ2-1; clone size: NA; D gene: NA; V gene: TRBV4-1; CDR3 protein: CASSQDDDRLRPQVNEQFF; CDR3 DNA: TGCGCCAGCAGCCAAGATGACGACCGCCTTAGGCCCCAGGTGAATGAGCAGTTCTTC
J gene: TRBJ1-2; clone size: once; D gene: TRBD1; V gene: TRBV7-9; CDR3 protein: CASSLMISGQGALYGYTF; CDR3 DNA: TGTGCCAGCAGCTTAATGATTTCCGGACAGGGGGCCCTCTATGGCTACACCTTC
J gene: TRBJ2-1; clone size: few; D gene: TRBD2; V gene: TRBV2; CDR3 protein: CASKRTSGGSRPYNEQFF; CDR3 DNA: TGTGCCAGCAAAAGGACTAGCGGGGGGTCACGCCCCTACAATGAGCAGTTCTTC
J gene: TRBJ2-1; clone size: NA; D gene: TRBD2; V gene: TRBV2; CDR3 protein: CASSTGLAGPPEQFF; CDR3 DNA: TGTGCCAGCAGTACCGGACTAGCGGGACCCCCTGAGCAGTTCTTC
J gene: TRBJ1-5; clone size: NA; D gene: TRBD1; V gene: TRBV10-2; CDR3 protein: CASSGTGGIKGYQPQHF; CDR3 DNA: TGCGCCAGCAGCGGGACAGGGGGTATCAAAGGGTATCAGCCCCAGCATTTT
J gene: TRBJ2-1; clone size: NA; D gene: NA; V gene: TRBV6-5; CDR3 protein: CASSYRPSSYNEQFF; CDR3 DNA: TGTGCCAGCAGTTACAGGCCTAGCTCCTACAATGAGCAGTTCTTC
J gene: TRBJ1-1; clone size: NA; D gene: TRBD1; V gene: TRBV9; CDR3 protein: CASSGGQAVRGLNTEAFF; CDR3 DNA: TGTGCCAGCAGCGGGGGACAGGCCGTCAGGGGGTTGAACACTGAAGCTTTCTTT
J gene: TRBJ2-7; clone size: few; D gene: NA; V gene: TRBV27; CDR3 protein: CASSQGYEQYF; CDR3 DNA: TGTGCCAGCAGTCAAGGATACGAGCAGTACTTC
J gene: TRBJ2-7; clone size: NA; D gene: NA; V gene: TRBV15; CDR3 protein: CATSRARGSSYEQYF; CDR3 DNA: TGTGCCACCAGCAGAGCACGGGGAAGCTCCTACGAGCAGTACTTC
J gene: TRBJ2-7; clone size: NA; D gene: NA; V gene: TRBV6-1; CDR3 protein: CASSGFVDGSEQYF; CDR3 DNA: TGTGCCAGCAGTGGATTCGTAGACGGGAGTGAGCAGTACTTC
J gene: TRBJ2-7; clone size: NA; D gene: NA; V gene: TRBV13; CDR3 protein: CASSLVPYEQYF; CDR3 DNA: TGTGCCAGCAGCTTAGTCCCCTACGAGCAGTACTTC
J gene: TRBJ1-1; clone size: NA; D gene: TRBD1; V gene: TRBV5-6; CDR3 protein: CASSWDRANTEAFF; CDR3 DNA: TGTGCCAGCAGCTGGGACAGGGCGAACACTGAAGCTTTCTTT
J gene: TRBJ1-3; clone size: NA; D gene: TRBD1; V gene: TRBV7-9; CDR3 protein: CASSRGQEKGATGNTIYF; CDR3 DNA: TGTGCCAGCAGCCGAGGACAGGAAAAAGGCGCTACTGGAAACACCATATATTTT
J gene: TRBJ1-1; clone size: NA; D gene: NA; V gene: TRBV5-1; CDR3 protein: CASSLARQTEAFF; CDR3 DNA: TGCGCCAGCAGCTTGGCGAGACAAACTGAAGCTTTCTTT
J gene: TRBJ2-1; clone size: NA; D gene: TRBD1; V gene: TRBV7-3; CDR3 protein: CASSPRGRDNNEQFF; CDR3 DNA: TGTGCCAGCAGCCCCAGGGGGCGGGACAACAATGAGCAGTTCTTC
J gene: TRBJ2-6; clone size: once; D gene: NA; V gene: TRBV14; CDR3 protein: CASSQRSSGGANVLTF; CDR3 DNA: TGTGCCAGCAGCCAGCGATCGAGTGGTGGGGCCAACGTCCTGACTTTC
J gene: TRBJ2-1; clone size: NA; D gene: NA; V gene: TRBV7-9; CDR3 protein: CASSLVSNEQFF; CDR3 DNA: TGTGCCAGCAGCTTAGTTAGTAATGAGCAGTTCTTC
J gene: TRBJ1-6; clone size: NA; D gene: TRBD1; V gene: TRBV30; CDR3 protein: CAWGSGTGRSPLHF; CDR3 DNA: TGTGCCTGGGGGTCCGGGACAGGGCGTTCACCCCTCCACTTT
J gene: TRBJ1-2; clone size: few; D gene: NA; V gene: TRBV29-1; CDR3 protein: CSVSGSSRAHGYTF; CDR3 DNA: TGCAGCGTTTCCGGCTCTAGCAGGGCCCATGGCTACACCTTC
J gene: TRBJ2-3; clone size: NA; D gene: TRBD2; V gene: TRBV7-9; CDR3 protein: CASSPSGGGGTDTQYF; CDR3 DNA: TGTGCCAGCAGCCCGTCCGGCGGGGGAGGCACAGATACGCAGTATTTT
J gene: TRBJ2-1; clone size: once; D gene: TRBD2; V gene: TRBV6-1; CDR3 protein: CAIKERGAYNEQFF; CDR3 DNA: TGTGCCATCAAGGAGCGGGGGGCCTACAATGAGCAGTTCTTC
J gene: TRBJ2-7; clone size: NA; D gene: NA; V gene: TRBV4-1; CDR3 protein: CASSATGSYEQYF; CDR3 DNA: TGCGCCAGCAGCGCAACGGGCTCCTACGAGCAGTACTTC
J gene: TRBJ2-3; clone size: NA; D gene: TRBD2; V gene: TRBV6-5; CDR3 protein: CASSASGENTDTQYF; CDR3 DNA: TGTGCCAGCAGTGCTAGCGGGGAAAACACAGATACGCAGTATTTT
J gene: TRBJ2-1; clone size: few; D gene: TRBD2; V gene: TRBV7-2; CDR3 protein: CASSPGTKAGEQFF; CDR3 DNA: TGTGCCAGCAGCCCCGGGACTAAGGCCGGTGAGCAGTTCTTC
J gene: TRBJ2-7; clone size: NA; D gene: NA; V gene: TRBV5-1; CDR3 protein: CASRAPGAYEQYF; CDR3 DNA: TGCGCCAGCAGGGCACCTGGGGCCTACGAGCAGTACTTC
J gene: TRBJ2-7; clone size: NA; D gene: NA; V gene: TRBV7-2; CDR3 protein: CASSLVGGGSYEQYF; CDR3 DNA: TGTGCCAGCAGCTTAGTCGGGGGAGGCTCCTACGAGCAGTACTTC
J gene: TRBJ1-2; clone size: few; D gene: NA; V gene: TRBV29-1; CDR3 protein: CSVEADGTNYGYTF; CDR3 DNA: TGCAGCGTCGAAGCGGACGGCACTAACTATGGCTACACCTTC
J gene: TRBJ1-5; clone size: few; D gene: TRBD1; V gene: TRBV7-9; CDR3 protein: CASSHGTGGSRNQPQHF; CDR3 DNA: TGTGCCAGCAGCCACGGGACAGGGGGATCGAGGAATCAGCCCCAGCATTTT
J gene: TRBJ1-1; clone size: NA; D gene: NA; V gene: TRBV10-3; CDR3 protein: CAISPAREVNTEAFF; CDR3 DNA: TGTGCCATCAGCCCGGCCAGGGAGGTGAACACTGAAGCTTTCTTT
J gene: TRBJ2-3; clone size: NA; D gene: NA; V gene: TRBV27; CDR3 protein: CASSFTLAATDTQYF; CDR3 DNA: TGTGCCAGCAGCTTCACTTTAGCGGCAACAGATACGCAGTATTTT
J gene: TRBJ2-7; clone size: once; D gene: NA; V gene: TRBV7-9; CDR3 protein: CASSLGGITEQYF; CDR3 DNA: TGTGCCAGCAGCTTAGGTGGAATTACCGAGCAGTACTTC
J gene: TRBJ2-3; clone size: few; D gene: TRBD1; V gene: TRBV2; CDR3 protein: CATDRDRGSDTQYF; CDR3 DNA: TGTGCCACGGACCGGGACAGGGGATCAGATACGCAGTATTTT
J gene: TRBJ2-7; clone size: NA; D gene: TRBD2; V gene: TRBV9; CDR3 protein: CASSVTGTSYYEQYF; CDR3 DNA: TGTGCCAGCAGCGTCACCGGGACTAGTTATTACGAGCAGTACTTC
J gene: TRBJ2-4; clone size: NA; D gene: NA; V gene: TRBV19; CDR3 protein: CASTVAGLAKNIQYF; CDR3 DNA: TGTGCCAGTACCGTCGCAGGGTTAGCCAAAAACATTCAGTACTTC
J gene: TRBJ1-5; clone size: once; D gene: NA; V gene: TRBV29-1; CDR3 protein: CSVEEWRANYSNQPQHF; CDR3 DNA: TGCAGCGTTGAAGAATGGAGGGCAAATTATAGCAATCAGCCCCAGCATTTT
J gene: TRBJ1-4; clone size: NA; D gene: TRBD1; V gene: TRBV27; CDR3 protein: CASSPSGTALEKLFF; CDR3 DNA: TGTGCCAGCAGTCCATCCGGGACAGCCCTTGAAAAACTGTTTTTT
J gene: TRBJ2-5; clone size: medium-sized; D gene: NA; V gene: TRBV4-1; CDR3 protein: CASSQGVEGALAQYF; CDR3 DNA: TGCGCCAGCAGCCAAGGAGTTGAGGGAGCCTTGGCCCAGTACTTC
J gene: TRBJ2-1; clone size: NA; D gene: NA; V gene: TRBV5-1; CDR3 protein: CASSFVGLHEQFF; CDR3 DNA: TGCGCCAGCAGCTTCGTGGGCTTACATGAGCAGTTCTTC
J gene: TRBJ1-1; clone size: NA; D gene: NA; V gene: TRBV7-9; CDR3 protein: CASSLVQGEAEAFF; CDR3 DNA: TGTGCCAGCAGCTTAGTTCAGGGTGAGGCTGAAGCTTTCTTT
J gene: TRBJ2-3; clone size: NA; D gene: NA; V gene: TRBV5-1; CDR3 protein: CASSPGAAPDTQYF; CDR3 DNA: TGCGCCAGCAGCCCCGGGGCGGCTCCAGATACGCAGTATTTT
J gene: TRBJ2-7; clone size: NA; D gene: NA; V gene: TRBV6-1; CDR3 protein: CASSEGISYEQYF; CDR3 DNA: TGTGCCAGCAGCGAGGGAATCTCCTACGAGCAGTACTTC
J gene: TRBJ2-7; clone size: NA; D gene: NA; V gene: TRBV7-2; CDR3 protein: CASSLSGRTLSEQYF; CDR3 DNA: TGTGCCAGCAGCTTGTCCGGGAGAACGTTATCCGAGCAGTACTTC
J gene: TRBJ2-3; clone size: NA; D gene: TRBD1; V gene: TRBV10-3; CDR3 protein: CAIRGQGTTDTQYF; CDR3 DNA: TGTGCCATCAGGGGACAGGGAACCACAGATACGCAGTATTTT
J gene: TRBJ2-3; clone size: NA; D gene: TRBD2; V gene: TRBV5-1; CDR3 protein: CASSPTSGSTDTQYF; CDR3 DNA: TGCGCCAGCAGCCCGACTAGCGGGAGTACAGATACGCAGTATTTT
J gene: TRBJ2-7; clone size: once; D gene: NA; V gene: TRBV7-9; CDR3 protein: CASSSGVPGTTAYEQYF; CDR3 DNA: TGTGCCAGCAGCTCTGGGGTCCCCGGGACCACGGCCTACGAGCAGTACTTC